This T cell receptor (beta chain) was retrieved from a study of T cell responses to AZD1222 COVID-19 vaccine (dated by TCRdb to about 2021). Regarding the complete study: AZD1222 recipients with second doses at about 4 weeks or about 12 weeks were pooled, because spike-specific TCR depth and breadth did not differ between schedules. TCR sequencing was performed for more than 230 trial participants, of whom around 200 were given two doses of AZD1222 and 26 were given two doses of MenACWY control vaccine. Trial participants were enrolled by age into subgroups of 18-55, 56-69 and 70-plus years, and 148, 28 and 57 TCR-sequenced participants, respectively, were included in these subgroups. Here is what the overall study found, with its caveats: Reportedly, close to half of the unique spike-specific TCRs recognized epitopes lying outside the regions that are mutated in the B.1.351 and B.1.1.7 variants. No day 14 peak-response samples were available, so repertoires were characterized only after the peak T cell response. Conclusions about previously exposed vaccinees are limited, since just 5 to 7 AZD1222 recipients were seropositive for SARS-CoV-2 at baseline. Most participants were white British and females outnumbered males, and the authors suggested that clonal diversity may have been underestimated. Spike-specific TCR breadth and depth rose significantly after two AZD1222 doses compared with day 0 and with MenACWY recipients. The 56-69-year group was small, and its depth increase did not reach significance, likely because of low power. Vaccine-associated CD4 TCRs spanned the whole spike protein, with dominant responses in regions 160-218 and 743-854.

The CDR3 spans 14 residues, from the cysteine through the phenylalanine. The DNA shown is the 42-base CDR3, in frame from base 1. The V and J ends are trimmed by 1 base and 10 bases, leaving 16 bases between them. Based on the germline V gene, the CDR1 and CDR2 sequences are MNHNS and SASEGT. The CDR3 regions of human TCRbeta chains were subjected to immunosequencing. The authors' analysis ran thus. TCRs in the repertoires were matched against a reference library of SARS-CoV-2-specific TCRs that had been generated with the MIRA antigen-specificity platform. Breadth was defined as the fraction of unique TCRs that were SARS-CoV-2-associated. Depth was defined as the fraction of total T cells that were SARS-CoV-2-associated. Using the MIRA data, each spike-specific TCR was assigned both to the spike region to which the TCR was reactive and to a CD4 or CD8 class. Log10-transformed breadth and depth values were compared by one-way ANOVA with Sidak's multiple comparisons tests. Imported from immuneACCESS, the table was reduced by TCRdb to in-frame sequences with V and J called. These copies leave out some clones; in studies compared against another copy, an unresolved V gene accounts for under half, and the cause of the remainder is not known. V and J calls and clone size are those listed in that table; D and trimming were worked out from the DNA. The sample records 100,000 to 120,000 clones, around 90% of which are singletons. The ten biggest clones cover 7.5% to 9% of the sample.

A word on this clone: What this receptor recognizes is not known. Base quality data are lacking; no much larger clone is found one base away.

What the time point label conveys for this sample: baseline before first vaccination. Vaccinee samples came from UK trials COV001 and COV002, including a single-blind randomized controlled phase 2/3 trial of AZD1222 (ChAdOx1 nCoV-19) in healthy adults. Trial participant PBMC samples were collected at day 0 and day 28 after the second dose for TCRbeta chain sequencing. The origin of this receptor is an adult in good health. The chain was built from TRBV6-1 and TRBJ1-1, with no confidently assigned D gene. The sequenced sample was peripheral blood, obtained on day 0 of AZD1222 vaccination. The CDR3 amino acid sequence is: CASSEVYSRAVAFF. The DNA sequence follows: TGTGCCAGCAGTGAAGTGTACAGCCGGGCGGTAGCTTTCTTT.